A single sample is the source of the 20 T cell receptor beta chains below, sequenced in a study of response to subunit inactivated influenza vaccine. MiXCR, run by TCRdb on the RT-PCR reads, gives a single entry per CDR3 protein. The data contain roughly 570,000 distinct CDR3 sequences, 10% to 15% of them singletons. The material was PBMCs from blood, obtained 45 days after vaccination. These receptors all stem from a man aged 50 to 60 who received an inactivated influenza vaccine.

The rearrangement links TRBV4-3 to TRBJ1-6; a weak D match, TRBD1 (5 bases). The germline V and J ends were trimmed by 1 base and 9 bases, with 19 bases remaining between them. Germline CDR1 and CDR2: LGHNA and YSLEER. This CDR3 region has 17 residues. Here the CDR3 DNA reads TGCGCCAGCAGCCAAGTCTGGCAGGCCGGGGGATTTTCACCCCTCCACTTT. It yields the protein CASSQVWQAGGFSPLHF.

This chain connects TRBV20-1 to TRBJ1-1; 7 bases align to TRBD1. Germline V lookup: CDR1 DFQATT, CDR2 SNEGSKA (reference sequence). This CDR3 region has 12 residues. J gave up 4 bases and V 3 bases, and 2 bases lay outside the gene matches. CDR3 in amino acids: CSASNRGTEAFF. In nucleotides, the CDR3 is TGCAGTGCTAGTAACAGGGGCACTGAAGCTTTCTTT.

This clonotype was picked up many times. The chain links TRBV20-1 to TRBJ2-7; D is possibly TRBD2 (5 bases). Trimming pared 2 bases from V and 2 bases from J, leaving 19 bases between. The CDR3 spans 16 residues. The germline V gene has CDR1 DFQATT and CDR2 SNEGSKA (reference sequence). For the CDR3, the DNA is TGCAGTGCTAGATCACTAGGGCGGATCTCCACCTACGAGCAGTACTTC. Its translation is CSARSLGRISTYEQYF.

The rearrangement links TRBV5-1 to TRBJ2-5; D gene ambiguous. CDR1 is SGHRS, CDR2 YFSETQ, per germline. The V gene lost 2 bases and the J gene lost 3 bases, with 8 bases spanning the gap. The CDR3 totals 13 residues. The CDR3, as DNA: TGCGCCAGCAGCTTTGCGACTGAAGAGACCCAGTACTTC. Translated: CASSFATEETQYF.

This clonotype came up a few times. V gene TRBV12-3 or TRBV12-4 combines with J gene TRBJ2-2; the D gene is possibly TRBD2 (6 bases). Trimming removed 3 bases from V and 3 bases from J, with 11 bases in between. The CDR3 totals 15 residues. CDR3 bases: TGTGCCAGCAGTTTCTACGGGGAGGACACCGGGGAGCTGTTTTTT. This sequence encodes CASSFYGEDTGELFF.

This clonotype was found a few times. Here the CDR3 reads CASSQGLAGSSYEQYF. CDR3 sequence (DNA): TGCGCCAGCAGCCAAGGGTTAGCGGGAAGCTCCTACGAGCAGTACTTC. The chain has TRBV4-3 and TRBJ2-7; 8 bases map to TRBD2. Germline V gene sequence: CDR1 LGHNA, CDR2 YSLEER. The ends lost 1 base at V and 0 bases at J; junction bases unmatched: 5. The CDR3 is made up of 16 amino acids.

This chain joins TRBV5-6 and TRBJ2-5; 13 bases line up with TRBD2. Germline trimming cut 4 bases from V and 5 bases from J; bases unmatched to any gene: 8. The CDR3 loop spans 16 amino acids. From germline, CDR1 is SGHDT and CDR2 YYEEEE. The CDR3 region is CASSGGLAGYWETQYF. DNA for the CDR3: TGTGCCAGCAGCGGGGGACTAGCGGGGTATTGGGAGACCCAGTACTTC.

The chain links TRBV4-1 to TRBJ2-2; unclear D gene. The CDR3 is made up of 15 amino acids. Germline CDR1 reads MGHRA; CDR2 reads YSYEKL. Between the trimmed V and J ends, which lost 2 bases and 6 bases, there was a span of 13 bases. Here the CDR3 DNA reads TGCGCCAGCAGCCAACATTACAAGGTTCCCGGGGAGCTGTTTTTT. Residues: CASSQHYKVPGELFF.

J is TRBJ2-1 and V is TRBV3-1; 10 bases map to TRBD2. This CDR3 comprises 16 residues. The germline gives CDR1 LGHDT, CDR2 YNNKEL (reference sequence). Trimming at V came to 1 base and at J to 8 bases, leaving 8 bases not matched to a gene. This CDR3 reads CASSQGLAGVRDEQFF. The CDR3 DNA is TGTGCCAGCAGCCAAGGGCTAGCGGGAGTTAGGGATGAGCAGTTCTTC.

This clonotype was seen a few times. CDR3 region: CASSYNRNTGELFF. The CDR3 region has the DNA TGTGCCAGCAGTTATAACAGGAACACCGGGGAGCTGTTTTTT. The J gene is TRBJ2-2, the V gene TRBV6-5; the D is unclear. The V gene's germline CDR1 is MNHEY and CDR2 SVGAGI. Between the trimmed V and J ends, which lost 3 bases and 1 base, there was a span of 6 bases. CDR3 length: 14 residues.

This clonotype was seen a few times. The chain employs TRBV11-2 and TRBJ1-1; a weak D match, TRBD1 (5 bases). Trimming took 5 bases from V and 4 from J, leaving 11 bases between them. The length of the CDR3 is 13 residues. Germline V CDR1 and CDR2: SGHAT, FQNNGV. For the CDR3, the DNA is TGTGCCAGCAGCCGAGAGAGGGGCACTGAAGCTTTCTTT. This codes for CASSRERGTEAFF.

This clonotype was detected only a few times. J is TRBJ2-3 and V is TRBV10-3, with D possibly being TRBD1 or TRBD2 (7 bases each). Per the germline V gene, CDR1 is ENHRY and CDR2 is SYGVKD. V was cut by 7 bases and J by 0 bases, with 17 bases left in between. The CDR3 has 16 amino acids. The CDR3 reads CAIKGARGESTDTQYF. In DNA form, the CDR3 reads TGTGCCATCAAGGGGGCACGGGGGGAAAGCACAGATACGCAGTATTTT.

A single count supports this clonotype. The CDR3 coding sequence is TGTGCCAGCAGCCAATTCGGGGACAGGGATCGCGGCTACACCTTC. Translating it yields CASSQFGDRDRGYTF. This chain joins TRBV3-1 and TRBJ1-2; TRBD1 agrees at 9 bases. The germline V gene has CDR1 LGHDT and CDR2 YNNKEL (reference sequence). V lost 2 bases, J lost 8 bases, and 9 bases stayed unmatched. The length of the CDR3 is 15 residues.

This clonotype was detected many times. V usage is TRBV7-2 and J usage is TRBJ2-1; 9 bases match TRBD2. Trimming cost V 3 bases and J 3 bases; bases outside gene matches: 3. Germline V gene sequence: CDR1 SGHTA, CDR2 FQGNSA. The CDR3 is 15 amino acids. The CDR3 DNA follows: TGTGCCAGCAGCTTTAGCGGGAGCTACTACAATGAGCAGTTCTTC. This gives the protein CASSFSGSYYNEQFF.

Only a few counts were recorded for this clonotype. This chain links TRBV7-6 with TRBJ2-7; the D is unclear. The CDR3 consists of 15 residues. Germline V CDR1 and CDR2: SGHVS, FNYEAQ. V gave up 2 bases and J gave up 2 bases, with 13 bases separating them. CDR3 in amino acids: CASSLRQNTPYEQYF. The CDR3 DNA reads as TGTGCCAGCAGCTTACGTCAAAACACCCCCTACGAGCAGTACTTC.

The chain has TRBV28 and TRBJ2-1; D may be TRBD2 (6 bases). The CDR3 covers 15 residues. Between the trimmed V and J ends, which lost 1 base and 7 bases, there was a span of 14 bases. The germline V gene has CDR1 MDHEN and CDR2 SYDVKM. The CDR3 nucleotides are TGTGCCAGCAGTTTATCGTCGGGAGTTCGGAATGAGCAGTTCTTC. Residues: CASSLSSGVRNEQFF.

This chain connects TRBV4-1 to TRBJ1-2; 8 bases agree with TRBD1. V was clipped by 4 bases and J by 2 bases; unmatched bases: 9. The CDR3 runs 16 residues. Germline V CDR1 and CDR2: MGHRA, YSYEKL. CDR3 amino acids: CASSLVVWDRNYGYTF. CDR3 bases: TGCGCCAGCAGCCTCGTGGTGTGGGACAGGAACTATGGCTACACCTTC.

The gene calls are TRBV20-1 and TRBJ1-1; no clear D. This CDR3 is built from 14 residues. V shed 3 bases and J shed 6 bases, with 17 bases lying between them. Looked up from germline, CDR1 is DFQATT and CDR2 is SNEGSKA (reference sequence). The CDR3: CSARSLRGAAEAFF. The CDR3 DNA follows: TGCAGTGCTAGGTCCCTTCGAGGAGCGGCTGAAGCTTTCTTT.

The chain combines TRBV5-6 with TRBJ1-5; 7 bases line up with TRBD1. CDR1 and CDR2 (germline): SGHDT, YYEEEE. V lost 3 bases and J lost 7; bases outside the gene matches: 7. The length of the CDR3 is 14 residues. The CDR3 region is CASSSQGNGQPQHF. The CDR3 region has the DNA TGTGCCAGCAGCTCACAGGGGAACGGGCAGCCCCAGCATTTT.

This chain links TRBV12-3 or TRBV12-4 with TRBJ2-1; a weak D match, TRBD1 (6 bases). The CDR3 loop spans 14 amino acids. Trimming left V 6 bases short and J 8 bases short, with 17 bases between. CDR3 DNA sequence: TGTGCCAGCAGAGAGGGGACACCCGGCGATGAGCAGTTCTTC. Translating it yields CASREGTPGDEQFF.